This T cell receptor beta chain was obtained from a study of Ad26.COV2.S vaccination and SARS-CoV-2 variants. Study-level findings and limits: Vaccine recipients surpassed placebo recipients in spike-specific TCR breadth.

The CDR3 runs 17 residues. The V gene's germline CDR1 is MDHEN and CDR2 SYDVKM. The J segment lost 9 bases and the V segment lost 3 bases, leaving 11 bases of the junction unmatched. Noted treatment: roughly 18 received Ad26.COV2.S at low or high dose, single or two shots; 5 received placebo; per-sample allocation not given. Day 63 following the first vaccine or placebo injection was when the samples were taken. The data were produced by immunoSEQ multiplex PCR, yet TCRdb's version contains in-frame clones alone and is incomplete. The sample holds over 400,000 clones, over 80% seen once. This clone came up once. Antigen: not known.

The sequence derives from a person between 18 and 65 years old who received the Ad26.COV2.S COVID-19 vaccine or a placebo. The sequencing here drew on peripheral blood, taken in a trial of Ad26.COV2.S vaccine versus placebo. V usage is TRBV28 and J usage is TRBJ2-4; 13 bases are shared with TRBD2. CDR3 loop: CASSLGTSGVQRGIQYF. In DNA, the CDR3 is TGTGCCAGCAGTTTGGGGACTAGCGGGGTCCAAAGGGGCATTCAGTACTTC.